Listed here are 23 T cell receptor beta chains from one sample, sequenced in a study of blood T cells in healthy people across ages. The authors ran a second PCR of 7 to 11 cycles using a sample-barcoded 5' primer and a J-beta primer mix. TCRdb analysed the 5' RACE reads with MiXCR anew, one entry per CDR3 protein. The repertoire holds 1.5 million to 2 million distinct CDR3 sequences, with roughly 50% as singletons. The sample taken for sequencing was blood. The origin of the receptors is a woman aged 40-49 years in good health.

Only a few counts were recorded for this clonotype. The chain has TRBV20-1 and TRBJ2-1; 14 nucleotides align to TRBD2. Germline CDR1 is DFQATT and CDR2 is SNEGSKA (reference sequence). With V trimmed by 3 bases and J by 9 bases, 4 bases remained unmatched. This CDR3 is 14 amino acids long. CDR3 coding DNA: TGCAGTGCTAGGGCGACTAGCGGGGGGGGTGAGCAGTTCTTC. It translates to CSARATSGGGEQFF.

The V gene is TRBV28, the J gene TRBJ2-5, with 7 bases identical to TRBD1. Trimming removed 5 bases from V and 5 bases from J; junction bases left unmatched: 8. Germline values: CDR1 MDHEN, CDR2 SYDVKM. The CDR3 is 14 residues long. DNA of the CDR3: TGTGCCAGCAGTGGACCGACAGGGACGGAGACCCAGTACTTC. Amino acids: CASSGPTGTETQYF.

This chain links TRBV7-2 with TRBJ1-2; the match to TRBD1 covers 8 bases. Germline V gives CDR1 SGHTA, CDR2 FQGNSA. J lost 3 bases, V lost 5 bases, and 11 bases had no gene match. This CDR3 has 16 residues. The CDR3 nucleotides read TGTGCCAGCAGCCCATCCGAGACAGGGGCCTACTATGGCTACACCTTC. Translating gives CASSPSETGAYYGYTF.

The chain recombines TRBV29-1 with TRBJ2-3; tentative D call: TRBD1 (6 bases). The V end lost 3 bases, the J end lost 0 bases, and 16 bases lay between the germline ends. The V gene's germline CDR1 is SQVTM and CDR2 ANQGSEA. This CDR3 comprises 16 residues. As DNA, the CDR3 is TGCAGCGTTGACAGGGGAGCGCGAAGGAGCACAGATACGCAGTATTTT. It translates to CSVDRGARRSTDTQYF.

This clonotype was counted once. The genes are TRBV6-5 and TRBJ2-7; TRBD1 agrees at 11 bases. The CDR3 extends over 17 amino acids. CDR1 is MNHEY and CDR2 is SVGAGI in the germline V gene. Trimming removed 4 bases from V and 3 bases from J; junction bases left unmatched: 11. This CDR3 reads CASSLPPDRGLLYEQYF. DNA for the CDR3: TGTGCCAGCAGTTTGCCCCCGGACAGGGGGCTCCTCTACGAGCAGTACTTC.

This clonotype came up a few times. The chain combines TRBV7-2 with TRBJ2-1, with 9 bases lining up with TRBD2. This CDR3 region has 15 residues. In germline, CDR1 is SGHTA, CDR2 FQGNSA. V was pared by 5 bases and J by 6 bases, with 8 bases of the junction left unmatched. In DNA form, the CDR3 reads TGTGCCAGCAGCCGTAGCGGGGGTCTAGTCAATGAGCAGTTCTTC. Translating it yields CASSRSGGLVNEQFF.

This clonotype was picked up a small number of times. This rearrangement joins TRBV4-3 to TRBJ1-2, with 9 bases matching TRBD1. V shed 4 bases and J 4 bases; nucleotides not matched to a gene: 7. CDR3 length: 15 residues. Germline values: CDR1 LGHNA, CDR2 YSLEER. The CDR3 reads CASSRGTGGVYGYTF. Written as DNA, the CDR3 is TGCGCCAGCAGCCGAGGCACAGGGGGCGTCTATGGCTACACCTTC.

This clonotype was seen a handful of times. The chain carries TRBV7-2 and TRBJ2-1, with 9 positions matching TRBD2. CDR1 is SGHTA and CDR2 is FQGNSA in the germline V gene. This CDR3 has 17 residues. With V trimmed by 10 bases and J by 2 bases, 15 bases remained unmatched. DNA of the CDR3: TGTGCCATGCCGAACGGGGGGGTAGCGGGGGCCTACAATGAGCAGTTCTTC. Protein: CAMPNGGVAGAYNEQFF.

The V gene is TRBV20-1, the J gene TRBJ2-7; possibly TRBD2 for D (5 bases). Trimming left V 0 bases short and J 5 bases short, with 14 bases between. The CDR3 spans 14 residues. Germline CDR1 is DFQATT and CDR2 is SNEGSKA (reference sequence). The CDR3 loop reads CSARDPGVGNEQYF. In DNA form, the CDR3 reads TGCAGTGCTAGAGATCCCGGGGTTGGGAACGAGCAGTACTTC.

The chain links TRBV3-1 to TRBJ2-5, with D maybe TRBD2 (7 bases). CDR3 size: 16 residues. The V end was cut by 2 bases, the J end by 5 bases, with 18 bases between. Germline-derived CDR1 and CDR2 are LGHDT and YNNKEL (reference sequence). The CDR3 coding sequence is TGTGCCAGCAGCCAACCATTGGGGGGGGGCCAGGAGACCCAGTACTTC. Protein: CASSQPLGGGQETQYF.

There are a few counts of this clonotype. The J gene is TRBJ2-5, the V gene TRBV28; no firm D call. CDR1 and CDR2 from the germline V gene are MDHEN and SYDVKM. The CDR3 has 14 amino acids. The germline V and J ends were trimmed by 8 bases and 3 bases, with 16 bases remaining between them. In DNA, the CDR3 is TGTGCCAGCCGCAAAGGAAGTGGTGAAGAGACCCAGTACTTC. Protein product: CASRKGSGEETQYF.

This chain links TRBV6-6 with TRBJ2-7; D is unresolved. This CDR3 is 13 amino acids long. Trimming took 5 bases from V and 3 from J, leaving 11 bases between them. Germline assignment: CDR1 MNHNY and CDR2 SVGAGI (reference sequence). This chain's CDR3 is CASSATGDYEQYF. In DNA, the CDR3 is TGTGCCAGCAGTGCCACGGGTGACTACGAGCAGTACTTC.

This chain joins TRBV7-9 and TRBJ2-1, with a possible D match to TRBD2 (6 bases). Per germline, CDR1 SEHNR and CDR2 FQNEAQ (reference sequence). This CDR3 has 17 residues. V lost 2 bases, J lost 5 bases, and 19 bases lay in between. This CDR3 reads CASSLFRSGGYNNEQFF. Here the CDR3 DNA reads TGTGCCAGCAGCTTATTTAGGAGTGGGGGGTACAACAATGAGCAGTTCTTC.

This clonotype was found a few times. This sequence joins TRBV20-1 and TRBJ2-6; D perhaps matches TRBD2 (6 bases). The germline gives CDR1 DFQATT, CDR2 SNEGSKA (reference sequence). The ends were cut back, 0 bases at V and 0 bases at J, with 12 bases in the middle. This CDR3 comprises 17 residues. The CDR3 DNA reads TGCAGTGCTAGAGACCAGCGGGTTGACTCTGGGGCCAACGTCCTGACTTTC. This sequence encodes CSARDQRVDSGANVLTF.

In its sample, this clonotype was seen a few times. The germline gene is not matched at one end of the junction; a read error may be the cause. This chain uses TRBV12-3 or TRBV12-4 with TRBJ2-7; D not certain. CDR3 size: 13 residues. CDR3 sequence reads: CASSLPAPYEQYF. The CDR3 coding sequence is TGTGCTAGCAGTTTACCAGCTCCCTACGAGCAGTACTTC.

J is TRBJ2-4 and V is TRBV6-5; possibly TRBD1 for D (5 bases). The assigned J gene may be wrong: the sequence end matches TRBJ2-7 better. Looked up from germline, CDR1 is MNHEY and CDR2 is SVGAGI. This CDR3 comprises 14 residues. The CDR3 DNA reads TGTGCCAGCAGCTTGACAGTCAACCTCCACGAGCAGTACTTC. Translation gives CASSLTVNLHEQYF.

The gene calls are TRBV29-1 and TRBJ2-3; no clear D gene. The CDR3 runs to 13 residues. CDR1 and CDR2 (germline): SQVTM, ANQGSEA. V shed 0 bases and J shed 5 bases, with 9 bases lying between them. CDR3 sequence: CSVEDMRVDTQYF. CDR3 in DNA: TGCAGCGTTGAAGATATGCGAGTAGATACGCAGTATTTT.

V and J are TRBV12-3 or TRBV12-4 and TRBJ1-6; D is uncertain. V shed 1 base and J shed 8 bases, with 9 bases lying between them. CDR3 length equals 14 residues. The CDR3 DNA reads TGTGCCAGCAGTTTAGGAAGGGTAGATTCACCCCTCCACTTT. This translates into CASSLGRVDSPLHF.

This chain links TRBV7-6 with TRBJ2-5, with D perhaps TRBD2 (6 bases). From germline, CDR1 is SGHVS and CDR2 FNYEAQ. Between the trimmed V and J ends, which lost 3 bases and 2 bases, there was a span of 13 bases. CDR3 length equals 15 residues. CDR3: CASSFGEAIQETQYF. CDR3 nucleotides: TGTGCCAGCAGCTTCGGGGAGGCGATACAAGAGACCCAGTACTTC.

This clonotype came up a few times. V and J are TRBV6-2 or TRBV6-3 and TRBJ2-1; TRBD1 aligns across 7 bases. Germline trimming cut 5 bases from V and 0 bases from J; bases unmatched to any gene: 13. CDR3 length: 18 residues. CDR1 and CDR2 (germline): MNHEY, SVGEGT. The DNA for the CDR3 is TGTGCCAGCAGTGGATATAGGACAGGCGTCCTCTCCTACAATGAGCAGTTCTTC. It translates to CASSGYRTGVLSYNEQFF.

The table lists this clonotype with many counts. CDR3 sequence (DNA): TGCAGCGCGGCCCGGGGCAATAATGAAAAACTGTTTTTT. Encoded protein: CSAARGNNEKLFF. J is TRBJ1-4 and V is TRBV29-1, with a possible D match to TRBD1 (5 bases). The CDR3 has 13 amino acids. CDR1 is SQVTM and CDR2 is ANQGSEA in the germline V gene. Trimming stripped 7 bases from V and 4 bases from J, with 13 bases between.

This chain links TRBV7-8 with TRBJ2-7; the D gene could be TRBD1 or TRBD2 (7 bases each). The CDR3 totals 17 residues. The germline V gene has CDR1 SGHVS and CDR2 FQNEAQ. Trimming left V 5 bases short and J 1 base short, with 21 bases between. CDR3 residues: CASSGGVGTAYSYEQYF. CDR3 nucleotides: TGTGCCAGCAGCGGGGGGGTGGGGACAGCTTATTCCTACGAGCAGTACTTC.

The gene calls are TRBV7-2 and TRBJ1-2; D remains ambiguous. Trimming stripped 2 bases from V and 3 bases from J, with 13 bases between. CDR3 length: 15 amino acids. Germline values: CDR1 SGHTA, CDR2 FQGNSA. Written as DNA, the CDR3 is TGTGCCAGCAGCTTAAGGTCAGGCCTAGACTATGGCTACACCTTC. The encoded protein is CASSLRSGLDYGYTF.